A selection of T cell receptor beta chains follows, all from one sample in a study of blood T cell repertoires in COVID-19. Profiled with immunoSEQ multiplex PCR; TCRdb holds only in-frame clones, not every one. The table lists 200,000 to 300,000 clones, about 89% of them singletons, with approximately 1.5% in the top ten. The sample taken for sequencing was peripheral blood. The origin of the receptors is a middle-aged woman who had recovered from COVID-19. Each CDR3 is given with its conserved first and last residue. A D gene is named only where the DNA matches it firmly. The size of a clone is reported for some rows only, either as once, few or many, or as a class for expanded clones.

size	D	V	J	CDR3
-	TRBD2	TRBV29-1	TRBJ2-7	CSVGRDGGGYEQYF
-	-	TRBV5-4	TRBJ2-1	CASSLGGGQSYNEQFF
-	-	TRBV4-3	TRBJ1-2	CASSQDWLTGNFYGYTF
-	-	TRBV5-1	TRBJ2-7	CASKSQGPSGEQYF
-	-	TRBV24-1	TRBJ2-3	CATRCRQITQYF
-	-	TRBV4-3	TRBJ2-6	CASSQEYSSGANVLTF
few	TRBD2	TRBV6-5	TRBJ2-6	CASAGDPTGANVLTF
-	TRBD2	TRBV7-7	TRBJ2-5	CASSPLAGGPVETQYF
medium-sized	-	TRBV11-3	TRBJ1-1	CASSSGATAFF
-	-	TRBV9	TRBJ2-7	CASSVGVGGTSYEQYF
-	-	TRBV3-1/TRBV3-2	TRBJ2-5	CASSTRRTALGTQYF
-	-	TRBV10-3	TRBJ1-1	CAISADTEAFF
once	TRBD2	TRBV9	TRBJ2-1	CASSARVAGGRNEQFF
-	TRBD2	TRBV9	TRBJ2-5	CASSEGLATRAQYF
-	TRBD2	TRBV2	TRBJ2-4	CASKGLAGGPDKNIQYF
few	TRBD1	TRBV10-3	TRBJ2-7	CAISDRDRASYEQYF
-	-	TRBV6-5	TRBJ2-5	CASSYGGGSGETQYF